Here is one T cell receptor (beta chain) with its context. The data stem from a study of blood T cell repertoires in COVID-19. Study information: The United States, Italy and Spain provided the acute and convalescent COVID-19 samples.

In the original workflow: Amplification of reference gene primers provided the estimated nucleated cell counts. Sequencing used immunoSEQ multiplex PCR; TCRdb keeps in-frame clones, though not all of them. That table furnishes V, J and clone size, whereas the DNA furnished D and trimming. This sample has around 200,000 clones, with roughly 85% found just once. The clonotype was recovered from a woman aged 35 to 49 with active or convalescent COVID-19. The sequencing input was peripheral blood.

CDR3 sequence: CASSQDRSREKLFF. The CDR3 DNA sequence: TGCGCCAGCAGCCAGGACAGAAGTAGGGAAAAACTGTTTTTT. The chain uses TRBV4-3 and TRBJ1-4, with D perhaps matching TRBD1 (6 bases). Trimming took 3 bases from V and 8 from J, leaving 13 bases between them. Looked up from germline, CDR1 is LGHNA and CDR2 is YSLEER. This CDR3 has 14 amino acids.